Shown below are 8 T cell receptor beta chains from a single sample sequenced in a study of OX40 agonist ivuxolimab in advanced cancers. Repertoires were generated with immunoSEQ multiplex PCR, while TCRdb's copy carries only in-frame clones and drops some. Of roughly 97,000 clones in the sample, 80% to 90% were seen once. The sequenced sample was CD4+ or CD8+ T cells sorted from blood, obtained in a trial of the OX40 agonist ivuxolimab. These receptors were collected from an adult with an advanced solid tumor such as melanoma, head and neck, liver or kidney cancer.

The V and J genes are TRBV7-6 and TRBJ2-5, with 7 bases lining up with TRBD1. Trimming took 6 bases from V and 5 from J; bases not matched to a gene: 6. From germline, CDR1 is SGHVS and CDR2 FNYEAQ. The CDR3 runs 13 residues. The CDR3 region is CASSRQGWETQYF. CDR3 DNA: TGTGCCAGCAGTCGACAGGGTTGGGAGACCCAGTACTTC. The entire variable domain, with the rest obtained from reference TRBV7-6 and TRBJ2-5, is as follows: GAGVSQSPRYKVTKRGQDVALRCDPISGHVSLYWYRQALGQGPEFLTYFNYEAQQDKSGLPNDRFSAERPEGSISTLTIQRTEQRDSAMYRCASSRQGWETQYFGPGTRLLVL.

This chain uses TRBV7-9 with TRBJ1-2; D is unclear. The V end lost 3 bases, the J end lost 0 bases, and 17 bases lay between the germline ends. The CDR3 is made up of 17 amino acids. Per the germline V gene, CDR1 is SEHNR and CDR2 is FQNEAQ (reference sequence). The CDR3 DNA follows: TGTGCCAGCAGCTTGGACGGTGGCCGCACTTCTAACTATGGCTACACCTTC. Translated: CASSLDGGRTSNYGYTF.

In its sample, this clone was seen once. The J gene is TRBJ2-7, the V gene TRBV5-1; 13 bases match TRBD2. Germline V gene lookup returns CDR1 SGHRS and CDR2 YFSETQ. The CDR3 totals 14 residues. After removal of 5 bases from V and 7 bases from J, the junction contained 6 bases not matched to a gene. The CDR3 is CASSQGLAGSEQYF. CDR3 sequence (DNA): TGCGCCAGCAGTCAGGGACTAGCGGGAAGTGAGCAGTACTTC.

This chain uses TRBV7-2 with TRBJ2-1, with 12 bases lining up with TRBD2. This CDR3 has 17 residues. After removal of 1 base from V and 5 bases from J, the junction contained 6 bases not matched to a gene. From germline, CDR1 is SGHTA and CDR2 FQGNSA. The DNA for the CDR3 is TGTGCCAGCAGCTTAGGCGGGCTAGCGGGAGGGGACAATGAGCAGTTCTTC. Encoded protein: CASSLGGLAGGDNEQFF.

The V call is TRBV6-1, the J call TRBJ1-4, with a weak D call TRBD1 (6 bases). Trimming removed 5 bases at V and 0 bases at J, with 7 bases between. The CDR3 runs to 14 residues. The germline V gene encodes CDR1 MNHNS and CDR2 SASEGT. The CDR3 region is CASSRTATNEKLFF. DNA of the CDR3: TGTGCCAGCAGTCGGACAGCAACTAATGAAAAACTGTTTTTT.

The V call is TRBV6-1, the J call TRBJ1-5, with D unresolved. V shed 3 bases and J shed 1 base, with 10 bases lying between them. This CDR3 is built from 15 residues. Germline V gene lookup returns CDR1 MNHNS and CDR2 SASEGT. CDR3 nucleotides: TGTGCCAGCAGTGAGGAGGGTCTCAGCAATCAGCCCCAGCATTTT. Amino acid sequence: CASSEEGLSNQPQHF.

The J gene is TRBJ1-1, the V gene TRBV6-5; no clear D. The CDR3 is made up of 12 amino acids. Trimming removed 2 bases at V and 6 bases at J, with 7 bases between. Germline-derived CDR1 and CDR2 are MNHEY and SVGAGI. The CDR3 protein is CASSYIGAEAFF. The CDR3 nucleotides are TGTGCCAGCAGTTACATCGGCGCTGAAGCTTTCTTT.

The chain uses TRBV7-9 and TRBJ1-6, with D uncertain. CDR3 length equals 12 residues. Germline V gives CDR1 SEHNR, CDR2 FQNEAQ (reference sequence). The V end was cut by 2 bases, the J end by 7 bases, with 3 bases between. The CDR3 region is CASSLSNSPLHF. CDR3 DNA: TGTGCCAGCAGCTTATCGAATTCACCCCTCCACTTT.